This is a list of T cell receptor beta chains from one sample in a study of shared clonotypes between healthy human individuals. Using immunoSEQ multiplex PCR, the repertoire was profiled, and TCRdb retains in-frame clones only, with some absent. This sample has about 1.9 million clones, with roughly 95% found just once. Sequenced input: naive CD8+ T cells from PBMCs. Every receptor here comes from a man between 18 and 35 years old in good health. Some clones in this sample may be carry-over from other donors' samples. The CDR3 runs from the conserved cysteine through the conserved F or W. The D gene is left open where the match is weak. Clone size, where shown, is once, few, many, or a class for clones that have expanded.

V	D	J	size	CDR3	DNA
TRBV7-9	-	TRBJ2-1	-	CASSLVGINNEQFF	TGTGCCAGCAGCTTAGTCGGGATTAACAATGAGCAGTTCTTC
TRBV29-1	-	TRBJ2-6	-	CSVVGGGANVLTF	TGCAGCGTTGTTGGAGGTGGGGCCAACGTCCTGACTTTC
TRBV6-5	-	TRBJ2-2	-	CASSYSGTNTGELFF	TGTGCCAGCAGTTACTCTGGTACGAACACCGGGGAGCTGTTTTTT
TRBV28	TRBD1	TRBJ2-5	-	CASSSFPTGGETQYF	TGTGCCAGCAGTTCCTTTCCGACAGGGGGGGAGACCCAGTACTTC
TRBV11-3	-	TRBJ2-1	-	CASSPPEKPSEQFF	TGTGCCAGCAGCCCTCCCGAGAAACCTAGTGAGCAGTTCTTC
TRBV29-1	-	TRBJ1-2	-	CSVGGRDGLNYGYTF	TGCAGCGTTGGGGGAAGGGACGGACTTAACTATGGCTACACCTTC
TRBV5-4	TRBD2	TRBJ2-3	-	CASSLGEREVADTQYF	TGTGCCAGCAGCTTGGGTGAGCGGGAGGTGGCAGATACGCAGTATTTT
TRBV6-5	-	TRBJ2-4	few	CASTTGRGGNIQYF	TGTGCCAGCACCACGGGGCGGGGAGGAAACATTCAGTACTTC
TRBV25-1	-	TRBJ1-1	-	CASSGRQSPNTEAFF	TGTGCCAGCAGTGGACGACAGTCTCCGAACACTGAAGCTTTCTTT
TRBV7-9	TRBD1	TRBJ1-4	-	CASSLPGQGIANEKLFF	TGTGCCAGCAGCTTGCCGGGACAGGGGATCGCTAATGAAAAACTGTTTTTT
TRBV6-1	TRBD2	TRBJ2-7	-	CASSPQGLRSYEQYF	TGTGCCAGCAGCCCCCAGGGACTACGTAGCTACGAGCAGTACTTC
TRBV27	-	TRBJ2-7	-	CASSLSNSEIPSHEQYF	TGTGCCAGCAGTTTATCGAATTCGGAGATTCCCTCCCACGAGCAGTACTTC
TRBV19	TRBD2	TRBJ2-7	-	CASSSSGTSYEQYF	TGTGCCAGTTCGAGTAGCGGGACCTCCTACGAGCAGTACTTC
TRBV7-9	-	TRBJ2-1	-	CASRTRLDEQFF	TGTGCCAGCAGGACTAGACTTGATGAGCAGTTCTTC
TRBV9	TRBD2	TRBJ2-7	-	CASSRTSGDNEQYF	TGTGCCAGCAGCCGGACTAGCGGGGATAACGAGCAGTACTTC
TRBV7-9	TRBD1	TRBJ1-2	-	CASSLADRDYGYTF	TGTGCCAGCAGCTTAGCGGACAGGGATTACGGCTACACCTTC
TRBV5-6	-	TRBJ2-7	-	CASSSREGEQYF	TGTGCCAGCAGCTCCAGGGAAGGCGAGCAGTACTTC